This TCR beta chain was profiled in a study of T cell responses to AZD1222 COVID-19 vaccine. Study-wide results and caveats: Sampling captured repertoires only after the peak T cell response. Donors in the cohort were predominantly white British and more often female, and clonal diversity was possibly underestimated.

Notes on this clone: Its target is unknown.

Trimming took 3 bases from V and 6 from J; bases not matched to a gene: 9. This CDR3 contains 16 residues. Germline lookup yields CDR1 SGHAT and CDR2 FQNNGV. Profiling relied on immunoSEQ multiplex PCR, and the TCRdb table lists in-frame clones only, not all of them. The sample shows 72,000 or so clones, approximately 90% of them seen only once. The source is an adult who received the AZD1222 COVID-19 vaccine. V is TRBV11-2 and J is TRBJ2-7; 12 nucleotides line up with TRBD2. The specimen was peripheral blood, collected 28 days after the second AZD1222 dose. The CDR3 DNA reads as TGTGCCAGCAGCTTCCTAGCGGGAGGGCCTTATATCGAGCAGTACTTC. This encodes CASSFLAGGPYIEQYF.